This T cell receptor (beta chain) comes out of a study of naive and memory T cell subsets. Four PCR rounds used nested alpha and beta constant region primers plus the SP2 primer. TCRdb recomputed calls from the 5' RACE reads with MiXCR, one row per CDR3 protein. The sample shows around 56,000 distinct CDR3 sequences, 7.6% of them seen only once. CDR1 and CDR2 from the germline V gene are SGHVS and FQNEAQ. Losses at the gene ends were 1 base for V and 2 bases for J; bases not matched to a gene: 6. The CDR3 extends over 16 amino acids. This clonotype occurred many times. A UMI-containing oligonucleotide was joined by 3' ligation to the TCR cDNA template. Whole blood, 2 to 2.5 ml, came from adult healthy volunteers.

This receptor was identified in a female donor in good health. The J gene is TRBJ1-2, the V gene TRBV7-8, with 8 bases matching TRBD1. This chain's CDR3 is CASSLVPTGANYGYTF. CDR3 nucleotides: TGTGCCAGCAGCTTAGTCCCGACAGGGGCCAACTATGGCTACACCTTC.